This TCR beta chain was obtained from a study of type 1 and type 2 diabetes patients. About the research overall: Participants included type 1 and type 2 diabetes patients plus nondiabetic controls. General study points: Unmatched age and gender across groups might bias interpretation.

Each participant gave 8 to 10 milliliters of peripheral blood. CDR3 size: 16 residues. CDR1 and CDR2 (germline): LNHDA, SQIVND (reference sequence). V lost 6 bases, J lost 0 bases, and 18 bases lay in between. This clonotype was observed a handful of times. No antigen is known for it. Amplification started from genomic DNA. Multiplex PCR with 30 forward and 13 reverse primers amplified the TCR beta CDR3. MiXCR, applied by TCRdb to the multiplex PCR reads, yields one record per CDR3 protein. The table lists around 300,000 distinct CDR3 sequences, 45% to 60% of them singletons. The chain joins TRBV19 to TRBJ2-7, with D tentatively TRBD1 (7 bases). This sequence originates from a man younger than 35 with type 2 diabetes. The sample consisted of peripheral blood mononuclear cells (PBMCs). The CDR3 reads CASRVRGTENSYEQYF. The CDR3 bases are TGTGCCAGTAGAGTACGGGGGACAGAGAACTCCTACGAGCAGTACTTC.